This T cell receptor (beta chain) stems from a study of metastatic and nonmetastatic thyroid tumors. Study-level results: Versus benign nodules, malignant thyroid tumors reportedly had significantly higher TCR beta diversity, in blood and tumor.

As handled by the study authors: In papillary thyroid cancer, a distant-metastasis classifier was built using CDR3 differences across clinicopathological groups. Using MiXCR, TCRdb reanalyzed the PCR reads. It is TCRdb's table, rather than the study itself, that gives the V and J calls and clone size. The sample consists of some 5,000 clones, under 30% of them appearing once. The CDR3 sequence is 14 residues long. Trimming cost V 2 bases and J 2 bases, with 9 bases left between them. The V gene's germline CDR1 is MNHEY and CDR2 SMNVEV (reference sequence). Among the patients, none had received any treatment before thyroid surgery. This clone is medium-sized by share. Its target is not known.

The chain has TRBV27 and TRBJ2-5, with D maybe TRBD1 (6 bases). Material: adjacent normal tissue. The clonotype originates from a female donor with papillary thyroid cancer or a benign thyroid nodule (not recorded which). Some clones in this sample may be carry-over from other donors' samples. CDR3 region: CASSLNRVQETQYF. In DNA form, the CDR3 reads TGTGCCAGCAGTTTAAACAGGGTACAAGAGACCCAGTACTTC.